The clone carrying this T cell receptor beta chain turned up a few times. The CDR3 consists of 13 residues. The germline gives CDR1 KGHSH, CDR2 LQKENI. V lost 5 bases, J lost 5 bases, and 9 bases lay in between. The sample belongs to a study of cytotoxic CD8 clonotypes in ibrutinib-treated CLL. Libraries were prepared by immunoSEQ multiplex PCR; TCRdb keeps only in-frame clonotypes and omits some of them. In the table there are over 95,000 clones, about 58% of which are singletons. The sequencing used PBMCs, collected after 24 months of ibrutinib treatment. The chain links TRBV18 to TRBJ2-2; D unclear. This receptor was obtained from a human donor with chronic lymphocytic leukemia. CDR3 DNA sequence: TGTGCCAGCTCAGCGACTCCTACCGGGGAGCTGTTTTTT. Translating it yields CASSATPTGELFF.